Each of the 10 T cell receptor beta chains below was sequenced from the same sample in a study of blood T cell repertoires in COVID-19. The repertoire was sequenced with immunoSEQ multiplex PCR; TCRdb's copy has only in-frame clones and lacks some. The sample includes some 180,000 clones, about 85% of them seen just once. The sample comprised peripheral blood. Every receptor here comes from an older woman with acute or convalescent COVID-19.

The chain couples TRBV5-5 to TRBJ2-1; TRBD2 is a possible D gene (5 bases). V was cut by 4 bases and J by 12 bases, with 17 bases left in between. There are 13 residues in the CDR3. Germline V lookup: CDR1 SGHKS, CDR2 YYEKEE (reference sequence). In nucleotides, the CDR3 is TGTGCCAGCAGCGTACTAGTTTCACAAGGGCAGTTCTTC. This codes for CASSVLVSQGQFF.

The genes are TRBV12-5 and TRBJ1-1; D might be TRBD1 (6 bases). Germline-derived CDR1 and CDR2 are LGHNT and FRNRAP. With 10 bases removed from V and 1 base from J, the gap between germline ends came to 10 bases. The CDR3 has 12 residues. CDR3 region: CATQGGNTEAFF. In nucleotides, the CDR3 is TGTGCTACCCAAGGGGGGAACACTGAAGCTTTCTTT. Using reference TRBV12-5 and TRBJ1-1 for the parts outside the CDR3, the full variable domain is DARVTQTPRHKVTEMGQEVTMRCQPILGHNTVFWYRQTMMQGLELLAYFRNRAPLDDSGMPKDRFSAEMPDATLATLKIQPSEPRDSAVYFCATQGGNTEAFFGQGTRLTVV.

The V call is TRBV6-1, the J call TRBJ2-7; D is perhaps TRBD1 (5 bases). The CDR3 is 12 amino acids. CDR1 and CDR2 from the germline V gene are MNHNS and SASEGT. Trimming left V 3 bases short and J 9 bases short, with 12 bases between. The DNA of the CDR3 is TGTGCCAGCAGTGATGTAGCAGGGTCGCAGTACTTC. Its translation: CASSDVAGSQYF.

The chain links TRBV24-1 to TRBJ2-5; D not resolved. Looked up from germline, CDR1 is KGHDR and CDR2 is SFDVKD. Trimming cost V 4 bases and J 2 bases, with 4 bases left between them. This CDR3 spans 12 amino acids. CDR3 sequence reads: CATSESQETQYF. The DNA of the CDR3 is TGTGCCACCAGTGAGTCACAAGAGACCCAGTACTTC.

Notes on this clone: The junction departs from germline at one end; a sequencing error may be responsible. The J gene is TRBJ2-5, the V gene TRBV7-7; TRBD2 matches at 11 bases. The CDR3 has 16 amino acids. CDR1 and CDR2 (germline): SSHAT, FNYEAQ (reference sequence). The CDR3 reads CASSQGLAGRQETQYF. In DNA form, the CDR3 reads TGTGCTAGCAGCCAAGGACTAGCGGGCCGCCAAGAGACCCAGTACTTC.

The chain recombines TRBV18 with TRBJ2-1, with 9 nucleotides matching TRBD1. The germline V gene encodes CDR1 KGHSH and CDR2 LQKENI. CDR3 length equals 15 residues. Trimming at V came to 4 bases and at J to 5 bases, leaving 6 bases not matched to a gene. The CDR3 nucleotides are TGTGCCAGCTCACGTGAGACAGGGGGAAACAATGAGCAGTTCTTC. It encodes CASSRETGGNNEQFF.

The CDR3 bases are TGTGCCTGGAGTGTCGCCAGCGGGAGGGCCTCCGAGCAGTACTTC. It encodes CAWSVASGRASEQYF. This chain joins TRBV30 and TRBJ2-7, with TRBD2 identical over 10 bases. The CDR3 spans 15 residues. With V trimmed by 0 bases and J by 6 bases, 8 bases remained unmatched. CDR1 and CDR2 (germline): GTSNPN, SVGIG (reference sequence).

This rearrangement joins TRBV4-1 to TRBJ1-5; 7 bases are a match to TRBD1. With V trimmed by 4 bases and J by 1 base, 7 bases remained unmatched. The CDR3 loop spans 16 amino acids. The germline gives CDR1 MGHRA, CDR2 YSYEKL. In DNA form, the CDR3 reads TGCGCCAGCAGCCTGACGACAGGGACCAGCAATCAGCCCCAGCATTTT. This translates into CASSLTTGTSNQPQHF.

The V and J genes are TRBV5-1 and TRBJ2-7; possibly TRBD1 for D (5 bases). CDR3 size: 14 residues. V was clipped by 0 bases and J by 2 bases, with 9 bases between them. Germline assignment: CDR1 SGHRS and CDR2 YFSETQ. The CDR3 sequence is CASSLGQGPYEQYF. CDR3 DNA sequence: TGCGCCAGCAGCTTGGGTCAGGGCCCCTACGAGCAGTACTTC.

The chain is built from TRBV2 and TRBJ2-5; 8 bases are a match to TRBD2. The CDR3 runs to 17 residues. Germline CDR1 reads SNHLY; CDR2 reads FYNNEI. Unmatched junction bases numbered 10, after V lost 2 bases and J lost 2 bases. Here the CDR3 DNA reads TGTGCCAGCAGTGAACCTCGGGGGGGGCGCGGACAAGAGACCCAGTACTTC. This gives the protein CASSEPRGGRGQETQYF.